This TCR beta chain was documented in a study of tumor-infiltrating lymphocytes in primary liver carcinoma. Study-wide background: The study included patients who were men and women aged 30 to 69 years. Stage T1-T3 N0M0 tumors spanned 4.2 to 10 cm.

Both blood RNA, taken from unsorted whole blood, and germline DNA were extracted. The authors collected 3 to 5 milliliters of peripheral blood before surgery. The J segment lost 1 base and the V segment lost 4 bases, leaving 3 bases of the junction unmatched. The CDR3 loop spans 14 amino acids. From roughly 470 ng total RNA, TCR beta cDNA was generated with a primer in the constant region. ARM-PCR was slightly modified, and three nested multiplex PCR rounds with it gave rise to the TCR beta libraries. Both of the initial two PCR rounds ran for about 9 cycles and employed TRBV1-TRBV30 forward primers alongside a C-beta reverse primer. TCRdb analysed the multiplex PCR reads with MiXCR anew, one entry per CDR3 protein. The sample has some 190,000 distinct CDR3 sequences; less than 65% are singletons.

This sequence originates from a man aged 35 to 55 with primary liver carcinoma and hepatitis B virus infection. The sequenced sample was peripheral blood. V gene TRBV12-3 or TRBV12-4 combines with J gene TRBJ2-7; 8 nucleotides match TRBD2. In DNA, the CDR3 is TGTGCCAGCAGTTACCGGGGGGGTTCCTACGAGCAGTACTTC. Translated, it gives CASSYRGGSYEQYF.